This TCR beta chain was documented in a study of cytomegalovirus exposure and HLA in healthy donors. Study information: Around 76% of some 390 genotyped donors fell in the Caucasian-associated ancestry cluster.

Concerning this clone: Its cognate antigen is unknown.

PCR primers comprised 60 Vbeta and 13 Jbeta primers. Method: immunoSEQ multiplex PCR; TCRdb's copy keeps in-frame clones and lacks some. Seen here are approximately 150,000 clones, around 65% observed once, and the top ten hold less than 3%. Overall study results and limits: The study put 150 or so TCR beta chains on its list as cytomegalovirus-associated.

V was pared by 0 bases and J by 1 base, with 6 bases of the junction left unmatched. Germline CDR1 is LGHNA and CDR2 is YNFKEQ. This CDR3 has 16 residues. The sequence derives from a woman aged 40-49 years in good health and CMV-seropositive. Sequenced material: PBMCs. The rearrangement joins TRBV4-2 to TRBJ2-7; 7 bases align to TRBD2. The CDR3 loop reads CASSQDRLAHSYEQYF. The CDR3 bases are TGTGCCAGCAGCCAAGATCGACTAGCACATTCCTACGAGCAGTACTTC.